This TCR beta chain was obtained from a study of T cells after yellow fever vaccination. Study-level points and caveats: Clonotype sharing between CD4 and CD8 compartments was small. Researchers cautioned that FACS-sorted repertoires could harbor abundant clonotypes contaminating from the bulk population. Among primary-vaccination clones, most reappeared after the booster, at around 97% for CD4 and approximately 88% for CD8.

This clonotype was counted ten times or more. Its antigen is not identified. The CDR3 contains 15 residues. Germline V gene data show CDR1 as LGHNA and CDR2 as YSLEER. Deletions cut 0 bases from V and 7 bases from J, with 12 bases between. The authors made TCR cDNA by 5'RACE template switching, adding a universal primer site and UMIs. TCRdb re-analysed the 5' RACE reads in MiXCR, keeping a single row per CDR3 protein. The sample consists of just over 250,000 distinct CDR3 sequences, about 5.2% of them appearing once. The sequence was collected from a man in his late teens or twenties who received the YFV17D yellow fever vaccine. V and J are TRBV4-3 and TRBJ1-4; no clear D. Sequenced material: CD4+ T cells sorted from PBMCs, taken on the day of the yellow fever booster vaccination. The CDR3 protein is CASSQDRFGSEKLFF. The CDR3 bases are TGCGCCAGCAGCCAAGATCGCTTCGGAAGTGAAAAACTGTTTTTT.